This TCR beta chain comes out of a study of shared clonotypes between healthy human individuals. All participating donors were Caucasian adults from Nashville, Tennessee. This clone was seen just once. Assay used: immunoSEQ multiplex PCR; TCRdb lists only in-frame clones, some missing. Here the sample spans about 990,000 clones, roughly 74% being singletons. The clonotype originates from a man between 18 and 35 years old in good health. Some clones in this sample may be carry-over from other donors' samples. Sequenced input: memory CD4+ T cells from PBMCs. Subset in this sample: CD45RA-negative fraction.

This CDR3 reads CASSWYRVMNTEAFF. The CDR3 coding sequence is TGTGCCAGCAGCTGGTACAGAGTCATGAACACTGAAGCTTTCTTT. The chain carries TRBV7-8 and TRBJ1-1; D ambiguous. Germline CDR1 reads SGHVS; CDR2 reads FQNEAQ. The CDR3 is 15 amino acids. V was pared by 4 bases and J by 0 bases, with 12 bases between.